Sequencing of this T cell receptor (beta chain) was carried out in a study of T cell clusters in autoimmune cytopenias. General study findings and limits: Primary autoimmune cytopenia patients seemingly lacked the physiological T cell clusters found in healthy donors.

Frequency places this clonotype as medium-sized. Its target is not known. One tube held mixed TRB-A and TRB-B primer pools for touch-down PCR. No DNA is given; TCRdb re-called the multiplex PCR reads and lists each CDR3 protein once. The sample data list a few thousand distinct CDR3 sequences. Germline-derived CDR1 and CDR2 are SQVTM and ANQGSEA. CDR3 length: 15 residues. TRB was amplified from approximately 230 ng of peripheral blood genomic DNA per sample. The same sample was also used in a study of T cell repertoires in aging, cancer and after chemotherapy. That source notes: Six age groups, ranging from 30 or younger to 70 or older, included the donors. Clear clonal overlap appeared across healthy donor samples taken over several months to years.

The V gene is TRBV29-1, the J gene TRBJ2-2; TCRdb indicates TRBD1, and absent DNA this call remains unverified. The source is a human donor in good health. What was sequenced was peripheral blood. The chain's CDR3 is CSGRTGGVGTGELFF.